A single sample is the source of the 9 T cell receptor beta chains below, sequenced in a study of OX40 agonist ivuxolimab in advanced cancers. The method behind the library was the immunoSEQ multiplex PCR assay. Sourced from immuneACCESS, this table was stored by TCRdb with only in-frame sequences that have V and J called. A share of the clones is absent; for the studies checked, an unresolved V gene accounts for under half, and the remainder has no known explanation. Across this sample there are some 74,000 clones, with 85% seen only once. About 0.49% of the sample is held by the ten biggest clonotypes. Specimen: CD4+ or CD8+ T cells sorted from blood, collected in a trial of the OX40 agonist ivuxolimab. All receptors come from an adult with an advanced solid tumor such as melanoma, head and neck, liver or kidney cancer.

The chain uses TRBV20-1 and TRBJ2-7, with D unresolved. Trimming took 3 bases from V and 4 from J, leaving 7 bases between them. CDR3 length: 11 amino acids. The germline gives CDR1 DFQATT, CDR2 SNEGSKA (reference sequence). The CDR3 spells CSASQLYEQYF. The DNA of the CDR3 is TGCAGTGCTAGTCAACTTTACGAGCAGTACTTC.

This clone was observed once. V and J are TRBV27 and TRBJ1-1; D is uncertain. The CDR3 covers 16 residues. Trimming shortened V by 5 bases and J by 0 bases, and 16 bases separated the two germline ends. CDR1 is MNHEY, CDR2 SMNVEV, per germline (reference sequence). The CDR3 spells CASSRRTVDLNTEAFF. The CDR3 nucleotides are TGTGCCAGCAGTCGACGGACGGTTGATCTGAACACTGAAGCTTTCTTT.

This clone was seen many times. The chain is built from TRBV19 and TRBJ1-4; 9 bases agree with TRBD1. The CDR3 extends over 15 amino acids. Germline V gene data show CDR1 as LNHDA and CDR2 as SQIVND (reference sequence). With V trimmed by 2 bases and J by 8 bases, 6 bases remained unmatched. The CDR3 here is CASSIIGQGLEKLFF. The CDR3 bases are TGTGCCAGTAGTATAATTGGACAGGGGTTGGAAAAACTGTTTTTT.

The CDR3 DNA sequence: TGTGCCAGCAGCTTGAACAGGGCAGCCGTCTCTGGAAACACCATATATTTT. Protein: CASSLNRAAVSGNTIYF. The chain joins TRBV7-2 to TRBJ1-3, with D possibly being TRBD1 (6 bases). CDR1 is SGHTA, CDR2 FQGNSA, per germline. Trimming stripped 3 bases from V and 0 bases from J, with 15 bases between. The CDR3 has 17 residues.

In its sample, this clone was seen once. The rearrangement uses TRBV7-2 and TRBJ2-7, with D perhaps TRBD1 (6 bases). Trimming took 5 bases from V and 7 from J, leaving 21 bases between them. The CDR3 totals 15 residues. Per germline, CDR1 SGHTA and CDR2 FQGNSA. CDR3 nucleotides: TGTGCCAGCAGCCCGACTCCGGACAGTTCTTTGGAGCAGTACTTC. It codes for CASSPTPDSSLEQYF.

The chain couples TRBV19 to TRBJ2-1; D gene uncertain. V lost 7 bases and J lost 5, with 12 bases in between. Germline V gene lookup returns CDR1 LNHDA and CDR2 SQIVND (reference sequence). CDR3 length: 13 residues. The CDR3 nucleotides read TGTGCCAGTAACGACGGCAATAACAATGAGCAGTTCTTC. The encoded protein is CASNDGNNNEQFF.

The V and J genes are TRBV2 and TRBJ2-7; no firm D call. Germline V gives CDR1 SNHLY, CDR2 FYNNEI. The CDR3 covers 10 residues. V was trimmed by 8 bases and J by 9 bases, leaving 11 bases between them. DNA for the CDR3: TGTGCCAGCGGCCCCGCCCGGCAGTACTTC. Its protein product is CASGPARQYF.

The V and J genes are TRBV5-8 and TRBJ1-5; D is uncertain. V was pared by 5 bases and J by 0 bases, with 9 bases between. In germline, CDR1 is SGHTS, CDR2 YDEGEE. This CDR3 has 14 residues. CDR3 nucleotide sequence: TGTGCCAGCAGTCCCGCTTATAGCAATCAGCCCCAGCATTTT. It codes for CASSPAYSNQPQHF.

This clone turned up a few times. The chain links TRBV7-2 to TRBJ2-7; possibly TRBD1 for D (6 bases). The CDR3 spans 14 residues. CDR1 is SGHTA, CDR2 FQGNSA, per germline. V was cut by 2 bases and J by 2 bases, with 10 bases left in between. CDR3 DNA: TGTGCCAGCAGCTTATCAGGGGCCGCCTACGAGCAGTACTTC. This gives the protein CASSLSGAAYEQYF.